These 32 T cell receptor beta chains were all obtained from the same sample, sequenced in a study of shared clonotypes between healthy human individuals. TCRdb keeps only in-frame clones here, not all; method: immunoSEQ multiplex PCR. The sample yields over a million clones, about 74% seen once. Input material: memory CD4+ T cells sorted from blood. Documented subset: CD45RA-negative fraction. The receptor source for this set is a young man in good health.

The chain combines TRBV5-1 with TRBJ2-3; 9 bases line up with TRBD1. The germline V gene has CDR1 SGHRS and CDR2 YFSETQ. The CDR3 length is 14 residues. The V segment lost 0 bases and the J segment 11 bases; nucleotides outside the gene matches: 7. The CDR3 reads CASSLGQGESRQYF. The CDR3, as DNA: TGCGCCAGCAGCTTGGGACAGGGGGAATCAAGGCAGTATTTT.

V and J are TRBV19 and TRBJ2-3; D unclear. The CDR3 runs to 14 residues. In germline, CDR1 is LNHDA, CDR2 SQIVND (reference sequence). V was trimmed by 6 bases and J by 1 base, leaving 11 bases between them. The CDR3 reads CASRPRRGTDTQYF. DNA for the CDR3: TGTGCCAGTAGACCCCGTCGCGGCACAGATACGCAGTATTTT.

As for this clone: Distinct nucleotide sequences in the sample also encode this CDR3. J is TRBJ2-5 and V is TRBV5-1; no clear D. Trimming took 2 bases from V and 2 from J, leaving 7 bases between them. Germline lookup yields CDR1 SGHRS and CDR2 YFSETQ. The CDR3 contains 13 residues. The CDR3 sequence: CASSLSLQETQYF. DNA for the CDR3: TGCGCCAGCAGCTTATCCCTACAAGAGACCCAGTACTTC.

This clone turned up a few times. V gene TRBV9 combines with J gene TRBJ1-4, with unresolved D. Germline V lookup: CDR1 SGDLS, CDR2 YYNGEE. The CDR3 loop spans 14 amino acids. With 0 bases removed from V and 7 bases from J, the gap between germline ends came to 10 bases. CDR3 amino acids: CASSVGYGGEKLFF. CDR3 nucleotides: TGTGCCAGCAGCGTAGGATACGGTGGTGAAAAACTGTTTTTT.

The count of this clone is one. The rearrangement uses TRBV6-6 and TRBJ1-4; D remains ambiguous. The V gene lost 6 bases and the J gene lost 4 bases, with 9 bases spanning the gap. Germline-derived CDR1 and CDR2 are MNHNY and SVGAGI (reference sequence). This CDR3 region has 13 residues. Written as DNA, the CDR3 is TGTGCCAGCAGGCCGCCGGGTAATGAAAAACTGTTTTTT. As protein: CASRPPGNEKLFF.

This CDR3 reads CASSVESPGQSGELFF. The CDR3 region has the DNA TGTGCCAGCAGCGTAGAGAGTCCGGGGCAGAGCGGGGAGCTGTTTTTT. V is TRBV9 and J is TRBJ2-2; D is perhaps TRBD1 or TRBD2 (5 bases each). Germline V lookup: CDR1 SGDLS, CDR2 YYNGEE. The V end was cut by 0 bases, the J end by 7 bases, with 16 bases between. CDR3 size: 16 residues.

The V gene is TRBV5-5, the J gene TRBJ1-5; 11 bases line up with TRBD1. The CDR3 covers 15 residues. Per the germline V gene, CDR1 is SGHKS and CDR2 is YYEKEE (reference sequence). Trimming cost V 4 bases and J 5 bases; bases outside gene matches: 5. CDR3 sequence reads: CASSDGQGAYQPQHF. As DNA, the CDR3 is TGTGCCAGCAGCGATGGACAGGGGGCGTATCAGCCCCAGCATTTT.

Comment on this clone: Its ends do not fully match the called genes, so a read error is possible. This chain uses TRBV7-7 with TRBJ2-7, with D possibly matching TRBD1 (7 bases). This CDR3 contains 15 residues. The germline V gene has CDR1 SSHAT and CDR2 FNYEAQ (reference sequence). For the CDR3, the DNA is TGTGCTAGCAGCATGGGGCAGGGGGGTTCCTACGAGCAGTACTTC. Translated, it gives CASSMGQGGSYEQYF.

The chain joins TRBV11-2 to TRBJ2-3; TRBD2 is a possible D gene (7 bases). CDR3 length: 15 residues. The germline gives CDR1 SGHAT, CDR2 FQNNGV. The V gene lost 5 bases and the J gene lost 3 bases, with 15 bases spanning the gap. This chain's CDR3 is CASSIRGATTDTQYF. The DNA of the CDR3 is TGTGCCAGCAGCATCCGGGGGGCGACGACAGATACGCAGTATTTT.

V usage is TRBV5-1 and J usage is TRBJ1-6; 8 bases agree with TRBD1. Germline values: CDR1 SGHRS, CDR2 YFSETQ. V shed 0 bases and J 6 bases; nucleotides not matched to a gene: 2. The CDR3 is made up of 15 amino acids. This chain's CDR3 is CASSLGTGTNSPLHF. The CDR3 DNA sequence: TGCGCCAGCAGCTTGGGGACAGGGACTAATTCACCCCTCCACTTT.

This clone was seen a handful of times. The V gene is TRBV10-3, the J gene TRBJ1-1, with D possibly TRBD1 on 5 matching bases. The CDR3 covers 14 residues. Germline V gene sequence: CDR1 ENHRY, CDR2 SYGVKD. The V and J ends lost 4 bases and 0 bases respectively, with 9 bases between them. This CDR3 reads CAISAKGLNTEAFF. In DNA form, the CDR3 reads TGTGCCATCAGTGCGAAGGGACTGAACACTGAAGCTTTCTTT.

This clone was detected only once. CDR3 in DNA: TGTGCCAGCAGTGACCCAGGAAAGGGGGGGTCTGGAAACACCATATATTTT. This codes for CASSDPGKGGSGNTIYF. The chain recombines TRBV6-4 with TRBJ1-3, with D possibly matching TRBD1 (6 bases). CDR1 MRHNA and CDR2 SNTAGT come from the germline V gene. Deletions cut 2 bases from V and 1 base from J, with 15 bases between. The CDR3 contains 17 residues.

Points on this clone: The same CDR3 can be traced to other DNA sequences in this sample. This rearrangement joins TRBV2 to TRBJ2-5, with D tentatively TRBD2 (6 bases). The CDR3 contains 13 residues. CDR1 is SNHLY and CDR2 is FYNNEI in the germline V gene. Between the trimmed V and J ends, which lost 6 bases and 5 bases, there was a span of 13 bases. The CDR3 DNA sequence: TGTGCCAGCAGAATCAGCGGAGGGGAGACCCAGTACTTC. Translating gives CASRISGGETQYF.

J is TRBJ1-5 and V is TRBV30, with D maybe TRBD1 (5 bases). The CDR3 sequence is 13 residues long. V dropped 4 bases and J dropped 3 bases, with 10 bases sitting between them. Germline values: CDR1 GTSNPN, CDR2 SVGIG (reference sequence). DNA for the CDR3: TGTGCCTGGACGGACAATTACAATCAGCCCCAGCATTTT. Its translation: CAWTDNYNQPQHF.

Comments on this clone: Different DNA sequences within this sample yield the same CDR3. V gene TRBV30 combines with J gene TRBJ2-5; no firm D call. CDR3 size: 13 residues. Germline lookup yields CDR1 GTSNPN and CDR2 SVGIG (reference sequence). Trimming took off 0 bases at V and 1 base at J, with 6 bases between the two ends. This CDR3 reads CAWSVGIQETQYF. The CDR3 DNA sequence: TGTGCCTGGAGTGTGGGAATCCAAGAGACCCAGTACTTC.

CDR3 loop: CASSPPTANGEQYF. CDR3 nucleotides: TGTGCCAGCAGCCCCCCCACGGCCAACGGGGAGCAGTACTTC. J is TRBJ2-7 and V is TRBV7-8, with no clear D. Germline lookup yields CDR1 SGHVS and CDR2 FQNEAQ. CDR3 size: 14 residues. Trimming removed 5 bases at V and 7 bases at J, with 18 bases between.

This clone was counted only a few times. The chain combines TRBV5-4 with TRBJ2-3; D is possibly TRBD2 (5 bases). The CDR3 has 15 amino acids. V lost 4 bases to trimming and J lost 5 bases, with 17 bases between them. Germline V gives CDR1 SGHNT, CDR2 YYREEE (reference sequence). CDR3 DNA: TGTGCCAGCAGCCTCAATAGAGGACTGGGAGATACGCAGTATTTT. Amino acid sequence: CASSLNRGLGDTQYF. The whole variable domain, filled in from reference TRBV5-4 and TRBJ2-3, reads ETGVTQSPTHLIKTRGQQVTLRCSSQSGHNTVSWYQQALGQGPQFIFQYYREEENGRGNFPPRFSGLQFPNYSSELNVNALELDDSALYLCASSLNRGLGDTQYFGPGTRLTVL.

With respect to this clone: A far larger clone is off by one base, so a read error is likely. CDR3 residues: CASSLDVNTEAFF. For the CDR3, the DNA is TGTGCCAGCAGCTTGGACGTGAACACTGAAGCTTTCTTT. This chain joins TRBV7-2 and TRBJ1-1; D is uncertain. Germline CDR1 reads SGHTA; CDR2 reads FQGNSA. There are 13 residues in the CDR3. The V end was cut by 3 bases, the J end by 0 bases, with 5 bases between. Full variable domain (outside the CDR3, taken from reference TRBV7-2 and TRBJ1-1): GAGVSQSPSNKVTEKGKDVELRCDPISGHTALYWYRQSLGQGLEFLIYFQGNSAPDKSGLPSDRFSAERTGGSVSTLTIQRTQQEDSAVYLCASSLDVNTEAFFGQGTRLTVV.

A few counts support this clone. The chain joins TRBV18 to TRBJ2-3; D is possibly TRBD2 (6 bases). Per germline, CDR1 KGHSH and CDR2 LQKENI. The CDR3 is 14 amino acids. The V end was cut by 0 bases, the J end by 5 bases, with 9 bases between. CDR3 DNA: TGTGCCAGCTCACCACCACGGGGGAGAGATACGCAGTATTTT. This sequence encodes CASSPPRGRDTQYF.

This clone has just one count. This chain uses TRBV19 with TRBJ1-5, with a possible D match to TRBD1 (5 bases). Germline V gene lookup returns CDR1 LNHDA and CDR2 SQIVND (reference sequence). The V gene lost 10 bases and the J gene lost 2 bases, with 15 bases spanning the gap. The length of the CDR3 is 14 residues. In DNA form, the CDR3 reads TGTGCCACCTCAGACAGTATAGGCAATCAGCCCCAGCATTTT. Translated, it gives CATSDSIGNQPQHF.

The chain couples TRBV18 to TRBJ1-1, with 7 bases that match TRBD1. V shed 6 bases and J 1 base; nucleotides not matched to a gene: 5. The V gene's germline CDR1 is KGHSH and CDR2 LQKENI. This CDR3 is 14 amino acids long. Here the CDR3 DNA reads TGTGCCAGCTCGAGGACAGGAGAGAACACTGAAGCTTTCTTT. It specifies CASSRTGENTEAFF.

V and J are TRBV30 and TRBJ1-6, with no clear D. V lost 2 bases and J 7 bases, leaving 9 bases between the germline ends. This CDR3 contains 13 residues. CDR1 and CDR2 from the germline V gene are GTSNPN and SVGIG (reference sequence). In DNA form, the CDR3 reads TGTGCCTGGAGTCGCCTGGAGAATTCACCCCTCCACTTT. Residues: CAWSRLENSPLHF. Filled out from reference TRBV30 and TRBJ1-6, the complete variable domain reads SQTIHQWPATLVQPVGSPLSLECTVEGTSNPNLYWYRQAAGRGLQLLFYSVGIGQISSEVPQNLSASRPQDRQFILSSKKLLLSDSGFYLCAWSRLENSPLHFGNGTRLTVT.

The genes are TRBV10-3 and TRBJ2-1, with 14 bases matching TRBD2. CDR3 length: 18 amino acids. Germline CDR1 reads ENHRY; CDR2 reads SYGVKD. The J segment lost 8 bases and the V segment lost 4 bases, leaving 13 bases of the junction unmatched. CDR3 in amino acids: CAISGGTSGSGPTDEQFF. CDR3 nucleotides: TGTGCCATCAGTGGGGGGACTAGCGGGAGTGGGCCGACGGATGAGCAGTTCTTC.

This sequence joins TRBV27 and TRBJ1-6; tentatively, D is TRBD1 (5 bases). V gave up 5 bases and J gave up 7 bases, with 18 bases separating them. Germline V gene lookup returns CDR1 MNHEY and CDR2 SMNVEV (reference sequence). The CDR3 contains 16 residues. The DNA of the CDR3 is TGTGCCAGCAGTCCACCCCGGACACATGCAAATTCACCCCTCCACTTT. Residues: CASSPPRTHANSPLHF.

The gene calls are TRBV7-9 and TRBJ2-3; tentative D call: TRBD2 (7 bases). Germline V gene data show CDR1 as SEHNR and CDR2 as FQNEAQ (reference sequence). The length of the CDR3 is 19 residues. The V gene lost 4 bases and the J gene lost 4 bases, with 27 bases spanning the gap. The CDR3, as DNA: TGTGCCAGCAGCTCCCCGAGGGGGGGACCCCGGGCGGGCGCAGATACGCAGTATTTT. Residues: CASSSPRGGPRAGADTQYF. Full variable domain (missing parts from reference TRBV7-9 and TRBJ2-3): DTGVSQNPRHKITKRGQNVTFRCDPISEHNRLYWYRQTLGQGPEFLTYFQNEAQLEKSRLLSDRFSAERPKGSFSTLEIQRTEQGDSAMYLCASSSPRGGPRAGADTQYFGPGTRLTVL.

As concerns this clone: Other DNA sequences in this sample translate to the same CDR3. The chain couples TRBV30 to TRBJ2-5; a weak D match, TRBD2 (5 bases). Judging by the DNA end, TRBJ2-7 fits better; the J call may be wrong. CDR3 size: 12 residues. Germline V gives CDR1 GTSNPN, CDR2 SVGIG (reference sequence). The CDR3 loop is CALAGNSYEQYF. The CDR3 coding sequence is TGTGCCTTAGCCGGGAACTCCTACGAGCAGTACTTC.

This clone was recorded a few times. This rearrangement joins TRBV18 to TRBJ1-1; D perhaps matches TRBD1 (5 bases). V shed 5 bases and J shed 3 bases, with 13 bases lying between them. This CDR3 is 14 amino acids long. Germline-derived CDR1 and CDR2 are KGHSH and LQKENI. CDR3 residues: CASSSLQDYTEAFF. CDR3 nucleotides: TGTGCCAGCTCATCCTTACAGGATTACACTGAAGCTTTCTTT.

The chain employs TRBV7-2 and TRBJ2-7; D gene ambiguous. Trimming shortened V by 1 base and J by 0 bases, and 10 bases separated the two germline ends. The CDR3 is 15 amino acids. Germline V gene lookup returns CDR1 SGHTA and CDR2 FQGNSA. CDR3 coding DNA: TGTGCCAGCAGCTTAGTTCCACAGCCCTCCTACGAGCAGTACTTC. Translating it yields CASSLVPQPSYEQYF.

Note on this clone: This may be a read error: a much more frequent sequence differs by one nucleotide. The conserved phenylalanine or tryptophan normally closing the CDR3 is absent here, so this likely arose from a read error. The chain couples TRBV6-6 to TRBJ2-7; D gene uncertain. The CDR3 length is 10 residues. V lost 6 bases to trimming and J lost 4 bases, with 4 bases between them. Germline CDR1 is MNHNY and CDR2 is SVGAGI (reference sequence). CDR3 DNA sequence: TGTGCCAGCAGCCAGTACGAGCAGTACCTC. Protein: CASSQYEQYL.

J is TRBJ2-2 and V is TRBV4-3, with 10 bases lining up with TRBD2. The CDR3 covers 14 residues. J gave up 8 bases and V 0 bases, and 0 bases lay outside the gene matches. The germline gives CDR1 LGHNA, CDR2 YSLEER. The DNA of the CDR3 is TGCGCCAGCAGCCAAGAACTAGCGGGAGGGGAGCTGTTTTTT. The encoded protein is CASSQELAGGELFF.

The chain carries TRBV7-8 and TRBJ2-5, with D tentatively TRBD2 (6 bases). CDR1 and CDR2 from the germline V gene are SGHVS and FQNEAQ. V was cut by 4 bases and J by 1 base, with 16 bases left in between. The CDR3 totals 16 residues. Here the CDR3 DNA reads TGTGCCAGCAGCTACCGGGACTCTTCAATCCAAGAGACCCAGTACTTC. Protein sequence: CASSYRDSSIQETQYF.

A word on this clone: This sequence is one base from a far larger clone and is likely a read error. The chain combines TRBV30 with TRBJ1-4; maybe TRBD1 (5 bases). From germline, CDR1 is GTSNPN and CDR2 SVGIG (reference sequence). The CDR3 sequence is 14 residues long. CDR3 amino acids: CAWTSGGMREKPFF. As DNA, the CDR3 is TGTGCCTGGACGTCCGGGGGGATGAGGGAAAAACCGTTTTTT.